This passage covers 30 T cell receptor beta chains from one sample sequenced in a study of blood T cell repertoires in COVID-19. Repertoires were generated with immunoSEQ multiplex PCR, while TCRdb's copy carries only in-frame clones and drops some. This sample has 250,000 to 350,000 clones, with roughly 83% found just once. The specimen sequenced was peripheral blood. The receptors were sampled from a woman between 50 and 59 years old with acute or convalescent COVID-19.

This rearrangement joins TRBV6-1 to TRBJ1-5; D not resolved. Trimming cost V 0 bases and J 6 bases, with 6 bases left between them. CDR1 and CDR2 (germline): MNHNS, SASEGT. CDR3 length: 13 residues. DNA for the CDR3: TGTGCCAGCAGTGAAGCGCGCCCTCAGCCCCAGCATTTT. Encoded protein: CASSEARPQPQHF.

V and J are TRBV6-5 and TRBJ2-1; TRBD2 matches at 10 bases. The length of the CDR3 is 14 residues. The trim removed 4 bases at V and 8 bases at J, leaving 5 bases unmatched. The germline CDR1 and CDR2 sequences are MNHEY and SVGAGI. The CDR3 sequence: CASSWSGRAYEQFF. The CDR3 DNA reads TGTGCCAGCAGTTGGAGCGGGAGGGCCTATGAGCAGTTCTTC.

The genes are TRBV2 and TRBJ1-5; TRBD1 matches 9 bases. CDR1 and CDR2 from the germline V gene are SNHLY and FYNNEI. There are 17 residues in the CDR3. Germline trimming cut 0 bases from V and 2 bases from J; bases unmatched to any gene: 5. The CDR3 sequence is CASSEANRGRGNQPQHF. The CDR3 bases are TGTGCCAGCAGTGAAGCGAACAGGGGGCGCGGCAATCAGCCCCAGCATTTT.

The V gene is TRBV10-3, the J gene TRBJ2-1, with 9 nucleotides matching TRBD2. The CDR3 covers 15 residues. Germline loops: CDR1 ENHRY, CDR2 SYGVKD. V trimming: 0 bases; J trimming: 7 bases; junction bases outside the gene matches: 4. This CDR3 is CAISESLREGNEQFF. The CDR3 DNA reads as TGTGCCATCAGTGAGTCGTTGCGGGAGGGGAATGAGCAGTTCTTC.

The V gene is TRBV27, the J gene TRBJ2-1, with TRBD1 matching over 9 bases. CDR3 length: 16 residues. The V segment lost 5 bases and the J segment 4 bases; nucleotides outside the gene matches: 9. The germline V gene has CDR1 MNHEY and CDR2 SMNVEV (reference sequence). The CDR3 region is CASSTRDRAFYNEQFF. For the CDR3, the DNA is TGTGCCAGCAGTACCCGGGACAGGGCATTTTACAATGAGCAGTTCTTC.

The CDR3 sequence is CSVAGTSGRALEQYF. The CDR3 nucleotides are TGCAGCGTCGCCGGGACTAGCGGGAGGGCCCTAGAGCAGTACTTC. The chain employs TRBV29-1 and TRBJ2-7; TRBD2 matches 16 bases. This CDR3 contains 15 residues. The germline V gene encodes CDR1 SQVTM and CDR2 ANQGSEA. The V gene end was trimmed by 6 bases and the J gene end by 7 bases; junction bases not matched to a gene: 9.

The CDR3 spells CAISESLDETDTQYF. The CDR3 DNA reads TGTGCCATCAGTGAGTCGCTAGATGAGACGGATACGCAGTATTTT. The J gene is TRBJ2-3, the V gene TRBV10-3; D call uncertain. V gave up 0 bases and J gave up 6 bases, with 13 bases separating them. The CDR3 has 15 residues. The V gene's germline CDR1 is ENHRY and CDR2 SYGVKD.

This chain uses TRBV6-5 with TRBJ2-7, with D possibly being TRBD2 (6 bases). Germline CDR1 and CDR2: MNHEY and SVGAGI. This CDR3 spans 16 amino acids. V lost 0 bases, J lost 7 bases, and 19 bases lay in between. CDR3 nucleotides: TGTGCCAGCAGTTACTCTGGGGCGGGAACCCCCTGGGAGCAGTACTTC. This translates into CASSYSGAGTPWEQYF.

This clone showed up just a few times. The chain is built from TRBV10-3 and TRBJ1-5, with a weak D call TRBD1 (6 bases). V lost 1 base to trimming and J lost 0 bases, with 10 bases between them. From germline, CDR1 is ENHRY and CDR2 SYGVKD. This CDR3 comprises 16 residues. CDR3 residues: CAISEFGQFSNQPQHF. CDR3 sequence (DNA): TGTGCCATCAGTGAGTTTGGACAGTTTAGCAATCAGCCCCAGCATTTT.

This chain joins TRBV27 and TRBJ1-2; a possible D gene is TRBD1 (5 bases). V shed 6 bases and J shed 4 bases, with 9 bases lying between them. This CDR3 has 12 residues. Germline V gene lookup returns CDR1 MNHEY and CDR2 SMNVEV (reference sequence). The CDR3: CASRDKGYGYTF. CDR3 in DNA: TGTGCCAGCAGGGACAAGGGCTATGGCTACACCTTC.

J is TRBJ2-2 and V is TRBV6-6, with no clear D. The germline gives CDR1 MNHNY, CDR2 SVGAGI (reference sequence). The CDR3 contains 13 residues. Trimming pared 4 bases from V and 5 bases from J, leaving 8 bases between. In DNA, the CDR3 is TGTGCCAGCAGTTTCACTACAACCGGGGAGCTGTTTTTT. This gives the protein CASSFTTTGELFF.

V is TRBV30 and J is TRBJ2-1; tentative D call: TRBD2 (6 bases). Trimming took off 0 bases at V and 7 bases at J, with 10 bases between the two ends. The CDR3 contains 13 residues. Germline lookup yields CDR1 GTSNPN and CDR2 SVGIG (reference sequence). CDR3 residues: CAWSVLALNEQFF. For the CDR3, the DNA is TGTGCCTGGAGTGTTCTAGCGTTGAATGAGCAGTTCTTC.

A few counts support this clone. The rearrangement joins TRBV23-1 to TRBJ2-7; 8 bases fit TRBD1. TRBV23-1 is reported as an ORF; its role is uncertain. CDR3 length: 13 residues. The ends lost 7 bases at V and 3 bases at J; junction bases unmatched: 5. CDR3 sequence: CASTGDRRYEQYF. The CDR3 DNA sequence: TGCGCCAGCACCGGGGACAGGCGCTACGAGCAGTACTTC.

This chain connects TRBV24-1 to TRBJ2-2, with TRBD1 as a possible D gene (6 bases). The germline CDR1 and CDR2 sequences are KGHDR and SFDVKD. The CDR3 runs 15 residues. Trimming cost V 3 bases and J 8 bases, with 15 bases left between them. The DNA for the CDR3 is TGTGCCACCAGTGATACCACAGGGCCGAAAGGGGAGCTGTTTTTT. It codes for CATSDTTGPKGELFF.

V usage is TRBV18 and J usage is TRBJ2-7; TRBD2 matches at 15 bases. Germline V gives CDR1 KGHSH, CDR2 LQKENI. The CDR3 sequence is 18 residues long. V shed 3 bases and J 6 bases; nucleotides not matched to a gene: 12. The CDR3 nucleotides read TGTGCCAGCTCACCGCCCGGGACTAGCGGGAGGAGCGGCAGCGAGCAGTACTTC. It encodes CASSPPGTSGRSGSEQYF.

The chain has TRBV7-9 and TRBJ1-1; D perhaps matches TRBD1 (5 bases). V lost 3 bases to trimming and J lost 4 bases, with 18 bases between them. CDR3 length: 16 amino acids. In germline, CDR1 is SEHNR, CDR2 FQNEAQ (reference sequence). The CDR3 spells CASSLGGYRRFTEAFF. Here the CDR3 DNA reads TGTGCCAGCAGCTTGGGGGGGTACAGGAGATTCACTGAAGCTTTCTTT.

This chain joins TRBV28 and TRBJ2-2; 13 nucleotides agree with TRBD2. The V and J ends lost 6 bases and 5 bases, in that order; junction bases with no gene match: 6. The length of the CDR3 is 16 residues. Germline-derived CDR1 and CDR2 are MDHEN and SYDVKM. CDR3 DNA: TGTGCCAGCAGACCCCCGGGACTAGCGGGAACCGGGGAGCTGTTTTTT. Translated: CASRPPGLAGTGELFF.

The chain employs TRBV19 and TRBJ1-2; D perhaps matches TRBD1 (6 bases). The CDR3 covers 14 residues. V was clipped by 3 bases and J by 3 bases, with 11 bases between them. Germline V lookup: CDR1 LNHDA, CDR2 SQIVND (reference sequence). CDR3 nucleotides: TGTGCCAGTAGTATCGGGGGGCCCTACTATGGCTACACCTTC. Protein: CASSIGGPYYGYTF.

This chain joins TRBV11-2 and TRBJ2-5; D might be TRBD2 (5 bases). Trimming cost V 0 bases and J 7 bases, with 12 bases left between them. This CDR3 spans 14 amino acids. Germline V gene lookup returns CDR1 SGHAT and CDR2 FQNNGV. The CDR3 bases are TGTGCCAGCAGCTTAGATGAGGGCGCGGTGACCCAGTACTTC. Amino acid sequence: CASSLDEGAVTQYF. Together with reference TRBV11-2 and TRBJ2-5, the CDR3 gives the full variable domain: EAGVAQSPRYKIIEKRQSVAFWCNPISGHATLYWYQQILGQGPKLLIQFQNNGVVDDSQLPKDRFSAERLKGVDSTLKIQPAKLEDSAVYLCASSLDEGAVTQYFGPGTRLLVL.

V usage is TRBV7-2 and J usage is TRBJ1-1, with D hard to call. The CDR3 sequence is 13 residues long. V dropped 4 bases and J dropped 2 bases, with 8 bases sitting between them. Germline CDR1 and CDR2: SGHTA and FQGNSA. CDR3 amino acids: CASSSQLNTEAFF. DNA for the CDR3: TGTGCCAGCAGCTCTCAGTTAAACACTGAAGCTTTCTTT.

The V gene is TRBV28, the J gene TRBJ1-2, with D possibly matching TRBD1 (5 bases). The CDR3 runs 13 residues. Germline V gene sequence: CDR1 MDHEN, CDR2 SYDVKM. V dropped 3 bases and J dropped 6 bases, with 11 bases sitting between them. The CDR3 loop is CASSLGGSHGYTF. CDR3 DNA: TGTGCCAGCAGTTTGGGGGGGAGCCATGGCTACACCTTC.

The chain employs TRBV30 and TRBJ2-1; D is perhaps TRBD2 (6 bases). CDR1 GTSNPN and CDR2 SVGIG come from the germline V gene (reference sequence). The CDR3 covers 16 residues. V shed 4 bases and J shed 4 bases, with 20 bases lying between them. The chain's CDR3 is CAWTSASVTLYNEQFF. CDR3 coding DNA: TGTGCCTGGACTAGCGCTAGCGTGACCCTATACAATGAGCAGTTCTTC. The variable domain in full, completed from reference TRBV30 and TRBJ2-1, reads SQTIHQWPATLVQPVGSPLSLECTVEGTSNPNLYWYRQAAGRGLQLLFYSVGIGQISSEVPQNLSASRPQDRQFILSSKKLLLSDSGFYLCAWTSASVTLYNEQFFGPGTRLTVL.

This rearrangement joins TRBV6-5 to TRBJ1-6, with 8 bases lining up with TRBD1. In germline, CDR1 is MNHEY, CDR2 SVGAGI. The V and J ends lost 0 bases and 10 bases, in that order; junction bases with no gene match: 5. The CDR3 is 15 amino acids. The CDR3 DNA reads as TGTGCCAGCAGTTACTCTAGGACAGGGAGATCACCCCTCCACTTT. Translation gives CASSYSRTGRSPLHF.

V and J are TRBV6-5 and TRBJ1-1; TRBD1 matches 7 bases. V shed 6 bases, J shed 0 bases, and the junction held 1 base outside the gene matches. Germline assignment: CDR1 MNHEY and CDR2 SVGAGI. CDR3 length: 13 amino acids. CDR3 protein: CASRTGLNTEAFF. As DNA, the CDR3 is TGTGCCAGCAGGACAGGGCTGAACACTGAAGCTTTCTTT.

This chain links TRBV27 with TRBJ2-7; D is undetermined. The CDR3 covers 14 residues. CDR1 is MNHEY and CDR2 is SMNVEV in the germline V gene (reference sequence). V lost 3 bases, J lost 6 bases, and 15 bases lay in between. Written as DNA, the CDR3 is TGTGCCAGCAGTTTCGGTGCGCTGACGGGCGAGCAGTACTTC. The encoded protein is CASSFGALTGEQYF.

This clone was observed a handful of times. The chain carries TRBV5-4 and TRBJ2-1; a weak D match, TRBD1 (8 bases). CDR3 size: 15 residues. Germline V gene lookup returns CDR1 SGHNT and CDR2 YYREEE (reference sequence). Between the trimmed V and J ends, which lost 3 bases and 8 bases, there was a span of 18 bases. Written as DNA, the CDR3 is TGTGCCAGCAGCTCCACAGGGGGGGCGTCAGATGAGCAGTTCTTC. This sequence encodes CASSSTGGASDEQFF. The entire variable domain, with the rest obtained from reference TRBV5-4 and TRBJ2-1, is as follows: ETGVTQSPTHLIKTRGQQVTLRCSSQSGHNTVSWYQQALGQGPQFIFQYYREEENGRGNFPPRFSGLQFPNYSSELNVNALELDDSALYLCASSSTGGASDEQFFGPGTRLTVL.

The V and J genes are TRBV7-6 and TRBJ2-7; D is unclear. The CDR3 consists of 12 residues. Per the germline V gene, CDR1 is SGHVS and CDR2 is FNYEAQ. Trimming took 5 bases from V and 6 from J, leaving 11 bases between them. The DNA of the CDR3 is TGTGCCAGCAGCGCGCTCGGCGGCGAGCAGTACTTC. Translating it yields CASSALGGEQYF.

This chain connects TRBV5-4 to TRBJ2-1, with TRBD2 as a possible D gene (6 bases). V lost 0 bases, J lost 3 bases, and 10 bases lay in between. Germline CDR1 is SGHNT and CDR2 is YYREEE (reference sequence). There are 15 residues in the CDR3. Here the CDR3 DNA reads TGTGCCAGCAGCTTGGATGGCGGGATCTACAATGAGCAGTTCTTC. Its protein product is CASSLDGGIYNEQFF.

The chain couples TRBV27 to TRBJ1-4; D is possibly TRBD1 (6 bases). Trimming left V 6 bases short and J 4 bases short, with 15 bases between. The CDR3 loop spans 15 amino acids. From germline, CDR1 is MNHEY and CDR2 SMNVEV (reference sequence). The CDR3 nucleotides read TGTGCCAGCAGACGTTGGGGGCAATTTAATGAAAAACTGTTTTTT. Its protein is CASRRWGQFNEKLFF.

The chain employs TRBV5-1 and TRBJ2-3, with 10 bases lining up with TRBD1. There are 16 residues in the CDR3. The germline V gene encodes CDR1 SGHRS and CDR2 YFSETQ. The V segment lost 4 bases and the J segment 3 bases; nucleotides outside the gene matches: 8. The CDR3 sequence: CASSPDRGWITDTQYF. As DNA, the CDR3 is TGCGCCAGCAGCCCGGACAGGGGGTGGATTACAGATACGCAGTATTTT.